One sample yielded the 4 T cell receptor beta chains listed below, sequenced in a study of blood T cell repertoires in COVID-19. Only in-frame clones appear in the TCRdb table, and some are missing; sequencing was by immunoSEQ multiplex PCR. The sample holds tens of thousands of clones, approximately 83% seen once. The source material was peripheral blood. The receptors stem from a man older than 75 with acute or convalescent COVID-19.

J is TRBJ2-5 and V is TRBV18, with D perhaps TRBD2 (6 bases). The CDR3 loop spans 12 amino acids. Germline V gene sequence: CDR1 KGHSH, CDR2 LQKENI. V gave up 6 bases and J gave up 4 bases, with 9 bases separating them. The CDR3: CASSTGGETQYF. CDR3 nucleotides: TGTGCCAGCTCTACCGGGGGAGAGACCCAGTACTTC.

The genes are TRBV18 and TRBJ2-1, with D perhaps TRBD2 (7 bases). CDR3 length: 15 residues. Trimming stripped 2 bases from V and 10 bases from J, with 18 bases between. CDR1 and CDR2 from the germline V gene are KGHSH and LQKENI. The CDR3 DNA follows: TGTGCCAGCTCACCATCCGCAGGATGGGGGGGCGAGCAGTTCTTC. Translation gives CASSPSAGWGGEQFF.

This clone appeared a single time. V usage is TRBV20-1 and J usage is TRBJ2-7, with 8 nucleotides matching TRBD2. CDR3 size: 15 residues. Germline V lookup: CDR1 DFQATT, CDR2 SNEGSKA (reference sequence). The trim removed 3 bases at V and 8 bases at J, leaving 15 bases unmatched. DNA of the CDR3: TGCAGTGCTAGTTCCGGAAGGAGCGGGAGTTTTAAGCAGTACTTC. Encoded protein: CSASSGRSGSFKQYF.

The V call is TRBV27, the J call TRBJ2-3; tentatively, D is TRBD2 (6 bases). The germline CDR1 and CDR2 sequences are MNHEY and SMNVEV (reference sequence). With 5 bases removed from V and 2 bases from J, the gap between germline ends came to 14 bases. This CDR3 comprises 15 residues. This chain's CDR3 is CASSDPRDSTDTQYF. The CDR3 DNA sequence: TGTGCCAGCAGTGACCCTCGGGACTCCACAGATACGCAGTATTTT.